A single T cell receptor beta chain is shown here with its context. Its target is not known. The data were taken from a study of OX40 agonist ivuxolimab in advanced cancers. About the research overall: Partial responses were achieved by three patients, of whom one had hepatocellular carcinoma and two had cutaneous melanoma. Study results and limitations: Dosing at 0.1 to 3.0 mg/kg was accompanied by clonal expansion of CD4+ and CD8+ blood T cells by week 6. Among the lowest peripheral clonal expansion occurred in 0.1-3.0 mg/kg partial responders.

The germline V gene encodes CDR1 WNHNN and CDR2 SYGVQD (reference sequence). CDR3 length equals 15 residues. The germline V and J ends were trimmed by 5 bases and 0 bases, with 8 bases remaining between them. Assay: immunoSEQ multiplex PCR; the TCRdb copy retains only in-frame clones and omits some. The data show around 83,000 clones, 75% to 95% seen once. This chain links TRBV10-1 with TRBJ2-6; D is unresolved. Sequencing used CD4+ or CD8+ T cells sorted from blood, obtained in a trial of the OX40 agonist ivuxolimab. This sequence originates from an adult with an advanced solid tumor such as melanoma, head and neck, liver or kidney cancer. CDR3 amino acids: CASSRQVSGANVLTF. The CDR3 DNA sequence: TGCGCCAGCAGTAGGCAGGTCTCTGGGGCCAACGTCCTGACTTTC.